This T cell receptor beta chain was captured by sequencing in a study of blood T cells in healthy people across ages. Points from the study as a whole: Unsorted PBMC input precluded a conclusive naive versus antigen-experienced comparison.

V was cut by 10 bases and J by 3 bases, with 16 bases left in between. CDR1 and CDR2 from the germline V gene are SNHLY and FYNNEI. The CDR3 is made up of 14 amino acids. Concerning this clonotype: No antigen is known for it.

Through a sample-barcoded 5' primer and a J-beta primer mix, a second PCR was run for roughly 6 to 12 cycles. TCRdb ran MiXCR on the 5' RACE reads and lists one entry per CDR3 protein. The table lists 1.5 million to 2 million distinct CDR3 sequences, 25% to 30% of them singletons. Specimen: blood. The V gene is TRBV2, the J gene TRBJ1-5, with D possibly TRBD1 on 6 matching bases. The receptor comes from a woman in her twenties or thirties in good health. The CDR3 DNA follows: TGTGCCACCGCACGTGACAGGAACAATCAGCCCCAGCATTTT. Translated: CATARDRNNQPQHF. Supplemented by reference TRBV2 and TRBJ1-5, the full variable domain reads EPEVTQTPSHQVTQMGQEVILRCVPISNHLYFYWYRQILGQKVEFLVSFYNNEISEKSEIFDDQFSVERPDGSNFTLKIRSTKLEDSAMYFCATARDRNNQPQHFGDGTRLSIL.